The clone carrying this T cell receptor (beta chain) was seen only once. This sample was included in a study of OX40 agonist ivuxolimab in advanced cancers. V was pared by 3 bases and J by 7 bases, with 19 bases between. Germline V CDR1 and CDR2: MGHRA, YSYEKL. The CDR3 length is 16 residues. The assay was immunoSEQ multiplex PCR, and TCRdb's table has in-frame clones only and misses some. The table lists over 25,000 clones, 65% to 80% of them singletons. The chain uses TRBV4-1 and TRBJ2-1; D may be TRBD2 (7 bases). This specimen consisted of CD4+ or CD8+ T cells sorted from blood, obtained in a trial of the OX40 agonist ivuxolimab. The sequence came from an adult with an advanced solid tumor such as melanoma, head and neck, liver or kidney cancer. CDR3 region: CASSQSRGAAGNEQFF. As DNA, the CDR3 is TGCGCCAGCAGCCAGTCTCGGGGGGCGGCGGGAAATGAGCAGTTCTTC.